The 22 T cell receptor beta chains below were found in one sample sequenced in a study of T cell repertoires in cytomegalovirus infection. These TCRs are of unknown antigen specificity. In TCRdb, the reads were re-called with MiXCR into one record per CDR3 protein. Here the sample spans approximately 120,000 distinct CDR3 sequences, over 30% being singletons. The sample was CD8+ T cells from cultured PBMCs, taken from culture after CMV antigen stimulation. The receptor set was obtained from a human donor in good health (CMV status not recorded). Some clones in this sample may be carry-over from other donors' samples.

The chain links TRBV6-6 to TRBJ2-5, with 11 bases matching TRBD2. This CDR3 region has 17 residues. Looked up from germline, CDR1 is MNHNY and CDR2 is SVGAGI (reference sequence). The trim removed 0 bases at V and 6 bases at J, leaving 9 bases unmatched. The CDR3 is CASSYSSLAGGLKTQYF. The CDR3 coding sequence is TGTGCCAGCAGTTACTCGTCGCTAGCGGGGGGCCTGAAGACCCAGTACTTC.

This clonotype was recorded a few times. The genes are TRBV28 and TRBJ1-5, with no clear D. V was clipped by 3 bases and J by 0 bases, with 9 bases between them. Germline CDR1 MDHEN, CDR2 SYDVKM. The CDR3 runs to 15 residues. CDR3 sequence (DNA): TGTGCCAGCAGTTTGCGGCCATATAGCAATCAGCCCCAGCATTTT. It yields the protein CASSLRPYSNQPQHF.

This chain connects TRBV11-2 to TRBJ2-2; TRBD1 matches 9 bases. CDR1 is SGHAT and CDR2 is FQNNGV in the germline V gene. Germline trimming cut 2 bases from V and 4 bases from J; bases unmatched to any gene: 5. The CDR3 consists of 16 residues. DNA of the CDR3: TGTGCCAGCAGCTTAACCGAGACAGGGGGCACCGGGGAGCTGTTTTTT. This sequence encodes CASSLTETGGTGELFF.

The rearrangement uses TRBV19 and TRBJ1-2; no reliable D call. Trimming took 5 bases from V and 1 from J, leaving 11 bases between them. Looked up from germline, CDR1 is LNHDA and CDR2 is SQIVND (reference sequence). This CDR3 spans 14 amino acids. The CDR3 here is CASSFAEINYGYTF. CDR3 DNA: TGTGCCAGTAGTTTTGCAGAGATTAACTATGGCTACACCTTC.

This sequence joins TRBV7-9 and TRBJ1-1; D ambiguous. Looked up from germline, CDR1 is SEHNR and CDR2 is FQNEAQ (reference sequence). V dropped 5 bases and J dropped 6 bases, with 16 bases sitting between them. The CDR3 covers 14 residues. The CDR3: CASSQTGGLAEAFF. CDR3 bases: TGTGCCAGCAGCCAGACGGGAGGGCTGGCTGAAGCTTTCTTT.

In this sample, this clonotype turned up a few times. The V and J genes are TRBV6-5 and TRBJ2-7; 7 bases are shared with TRBD1. Germline CDR1 and CDR2: MNHEY and SVGAGI. The CDR3 has 15 residues. V lost 7 bases to trimming and J lost 3 bases; unmatched junction nucleotides: 12. The CDR3 bases are TGTGCCAGCACCTTAACAGGGGCTTCCCTCTACGAGCAGTACTTC. Translated: CASTLTGASLYEQYF.

The chain is built from TRBV4-1 and TRBJ2-7; 8 bases agree with TRBD2. This CDR3 is 16 amino acids long. The trim removed 0 bases at V and 0 bases at J, leaving 4 bases unmatched. Germline V gene lookup returns CDR1 MGHRA and CDR2 YSYEKL. CDR3 sequence: CASSQDRSGGSYEQYF. CDR3 DNA: TGCGCCAGCAGCCAAGATCGCAGCGGGGGCTCCTACGAGCAGTACTTC.

Written as DNA, the CDR3 is TGTGCCAGCAGCTTGGTAGGAACAGGGCCCTACGAGCAGTACTTC. As protein: CASSLVGTGPYEQYF. V is TRBV5-4 and J is TRBJ2-7; D perhaps matches TRBD1 (6 bases). The V gene lost 0 bases and the J gene lost 2 bases, with 12 bases spanning the gap. This CDR3 contains 15 residues. The germline V gene has CDR1 SGHNT and CDR2 YYREEE (reference sequence).

This chain joins TRBV7-2 and TRBJ1-4, with D unclear. CDR3 size: 13 residues. V shed 3 bases and J shed 8 bases, with 10 bases lying between them. Germline V gene sequence: CDR1 SGHTA, CDR2 FQGNSA. In DNA, the CDR3 is TGTGCCAGCAGCTTGAACCTATTGGAAAAACTGTTTTTT. The encoded protein is CASSLNLLEKLFF.

J is TRBJ1-5 and V is TRBV19, with no clear D. The CDR3 sequence is 14 residues long. Germline V CDR1 and CDR2: LNHDA, SQIVND (reference sequence). V dropped 4 bases and J dropped 4 bases, with 11 bases sitting between them. In nucleotides, the CDR3 is TGTGCCAGTAGTACAGAAGCGCCAAATCAGCCCCAGCATTTT. Amino acid sequence: CASSTEAPNQPQHF. Together with reference TRBV19 and TRBJ1-5, the CDR3 gives the full variable domain: DGGITQSPKYLFRKEGQNVTLSCEQNLNHDAMYWYRQDPGQGLRLIYYSQIVNDFQKGDIAEGYSVSREKKESFPLTVTSAQKNPTAFYLCASSTEAPNQPQHFGDGTRLSIL.

The V and J genes are TRBV19 and TRBJ1-5, with D unresolved. Trimming took off 7 bases at V and 0 bases at J, with 16 bases between the two ends. Germline CDR1 is LNHDA and CDR2 is SQIVND (reference sequence). The CDR3 is 16 amino acids. CDR3 loop: CASTELWGGSNQPQHF. The CDR3, as DNA: TGTGCCAGTACGGAGCTCTGGGGAGGTAGCAATCAGCCCCAGCATTTT. Full variable domain (rest looked up from reference TRBV19 and TRBJ1-5): DGGITQSPKYLFRKEGQNVTLSCEQNLNHDAMYWYRQDPGQGLRLIYYSQIVNDFQKGDIAEGYSVSREKKESFPLTVTSAQKNPTAFYLCASTELWGGSNQPQHFGDGTRLSIL.

The chain recombines TRBV6-8 with TRBJ2-1; D unresolved. Germline V lookup: CDR1 MNHGY, CDR2 SAAAGT. The germline V and J ends were trimmed by 0 bases and 12 bases, with 15 bases remaining between them. The CDR3 length is 14 residues. The CDR3 sequence: CASSYSPGQMGQFF. Written as DNA, the CDR3 is TGTGCCAGCAGTTACTCGCCAGGCCAGATGGGGCAGTTCTTC.

The rearrangement links TRBV14 to TRBJ2-2; D not resolved. V was pared by 0 bases and J by 1 base, with 3 bases between. Germline V CDR1 and CDR2: SGHDN, FVKESK. The CDR3 consists of 14 residues. DNA for the CDR3: TGTGCCAGCAGCCAAGAGAGGAACACCGGGGAGCTGTTTTTT. Translated, it gives CASSQERNTGELFF.

The V call is TRBV4-1, the J call TRBJ1-1; TRBD1 matches 9 bases. The J segment lost 10 bases and the V segment lost 3 bases, leaving 6 bases of the junction unmatched. The CDR3 is made up of 13 amino acids. Germline V gene sequence: CDR1 MGHRA, CDR2 YSYEKL. Here the CDR3 reads CASSQDRGGGAFF. DNA for the CDR3: TGCGCCAGCAGCCAGGACAGGGGCGGAGGAGCTTTCTTT.

This clonotype occurred many times. This chain links TRBV28 with TRBJ1-1; D remains ambiguous. V lost 5 bases to trimming and J lost 3 bases, with 16 bases between them. Germline values: CDR1 MDHEN, CDR2 SYDVKM. The CDR3 length is 15 residues. The CDR3 loop is CASSGMAKAYTEAFF. The DNA for the CDR3 is TGTGCCAGCAGTGGTATGGCGAAGGCTTACACTGAAGCTTTCTTT.

Only a few counts were recorded for this clonotype. CDR3 DNA: TGTGCCAGCAGCCTGCGGACTTCGAATGAGCAGTTCTTC. Its translation is CASSLRTSNEQFF. This chain links TRBV7-9 with TRBJ2-1, with a possible D match to TRBD2 (5 bases). This CDR3 contains 13 residues. V lost 5 bases and J lost 7, with 12 bases in between. Per germline, CDR1 SEHNR and CDR2 FQNEAQ (reference sequence).

This clonotype showed up just a few times. The V and J genes are TRBV28 and TRBJ2-7; a possible D gene is TRBD2 (5 bases). The CDR3 length is 15 residues. The V and J ends lost 7 bases and 0 bases respectively, with 16 bases between them. Germline loops: CDR1 MDHEN, CDR2 SYDVKM. This CDR3 reads CASTPHLGVSYEQYF. Here the CDR3 DNA reads TGTGCCAGCACCCCTCACTTGGGAGTCTCCTACGAGCAGTACTTC.

In its sample, this clonotype was seen a few times. The chain joins TRBV7-2 to TRBJ1-6; D perhaps matches TRBD1 (5 bases). This CDR3 spans 14 amino acids. Per germline, CDR1 SGHTA and CDR2 FQGNSA. With 2 bases removed from V and 8 bases from J, the gap between germline ends came to 10 bases. This CDR3 is CASSLKGWDSPLHF. CDR3 sequence (DNA): TGTGCCAGCAGCTTAAAGGGGTGGGATTCACCCCTCCACTTT. The whole variable domain, remainder taken from reference TRBV7-2 and TRBJ1-6, is GAGVSQSPSNKVTEKGKDVELRCDPISGHTALYWYRQSLGQGLEFLIYFQGNSAPDKSGLPSDRFSAERTGGSVSTLTIQRTQQEDSAVYLCASSLKGWDSPLHFGNGTRLTVT.

V is TRBV29-1 and J is TRBJ1-2; D is perhaps TRBD1 (5 bases). Trimming removed 7 bases at V and 2 bases at J, with 11 bases between. In germline, CDR1 is SQVTM, CDR2 ANQGSEA. The CDR3 covers 12 residues. The DNA of the CDR3 is TGCAGCGGGGGCCATAGCAACTATGGCTACACCTTC. This encodes CSGGHSNYGYTF.

This clonotype came up many times. The chain employs TRBV12-3 or TRBV12-4 and TRBJ2-5, with 7 bases fitting TRBD1. The V segment lost 8 bases and the J segment 0 bases; nucleotides outside the gene matches: 3. This CDR3 is 13 amino acids long. CDR3 bases: TGTGCCAGCCAGGGGGTATACCAAGAGACCCAGTACTTC. Protein: CASQGVYQETQYF.

The table lists this clonotype with a few counts. This chain uses TRBV6-1 with TRBJ1-4; maybe TRBD1 (6 bases). V was shortened by 4 bases and J by 0 bases, with 18 bases between the two germline ends. The CDR3 runs 18 residues. Germline loops: CDR1 MNHNS, CDR2 SASEGT. The CDR3: CASSAYRDKGPTNEKLFF. The CDR3 DNA is TGTGCCAGCAGTGCATACCGGGACAAGGGACCAACTAATGAAAAACTGTTTTTT.

The chain recombines TRBV18 with TRBJ2-2, with 7 bases matching TRBD1. CDR1 is KGHSH and CDR2 is LQKENI in the germline V gene. The CDR3 covers 15 residues. Trimming took 5 bases from V and 3 from J; bases not matched to a gene: 6. CDR3 loop: CASSMETGYTGELFF. The CDR3 DNA sequence: TGTGCCAGCTCAATGGAGACAGGGTACACCGGGGAGCTGTTTTTT.